The 14 T cell receptor beta chains given below trace back to one sample, sequenced in a study of cytomegalovirus exposure and HLA in healthy donors. PCR used 60 Vbeta primers and 13 Jbeta primers. Assay used: immunoSEQ multiplex PCR; TCRdb lists only in-frame clones, some missing. The sample lists roughly 190,000 clones, around 86% occurring once. Sequenced: PBMCs. The receptors derive from a young man in good health and CMV-seronegative.

The genes are TRBV27 and TRBJ1-2, with unresolved D. Between the trimmed V and J ends, which lost 5 bases and 4 bases, there was a span of 11 bases. The germline gives CDR1 MNHEY, CDR2 SMNVEV (reference sequence). This CDR3 spans 13 amino acids. The CDR3 region is CASSAQSGYGYTF. In DNA, the CDR3 is TGTGCCAGCAGTGCTCAATCGGGCTATGGCTACACCTTC.

This clone was seen a few times. The chain is built from TRBV30 and TRBJ2-1, with D possibly TRBD1 on 6 matching bases. The V end was cut by 6 bases, the J end by 7 bases, with 10 bases between. The CDR3 totals 11 residues. Looked up from germline, CDR1 is GTSNPN and CDR2 is SVGIG (reference sequence). In DNA, the CDR3 is TGTGCCTGTCGACAGGTGAATGAGCAGTTCTTC. Translation: CACRQVNEQFF.

This clone appeared a few times. J is TRBJ2-3 and V is TRBV4-1; 13 nucleotides agree with TRBD2. Germline V gene lookup returns CDR1 MGHRA and CDR2 YSYEKL. V trimming: 4 bases; J trimming: 8 bases; junction bases outside the gene matches: 3. This CDR3 is 14 amino acids long. CDR3 coding DNA: TGCGCCAGCAGCCCAGGACTAGCGGGGGTTACGCAGTATTTT. Protein sequence: CASSPGLAGVTQYF.

The chain recombines TRBV27 with TRBJ1-5, with D possibly being TRBD1 (6 bases). In germline, CDR1 is MNHEY, CDR2 SMNVEV (reference sequence). The germline V and J ends were trimmed by 8 bases and 0 bases, with 14 bases remaining between them. This CDR3 spans 15 amino acids. The CDR3 DNA reads TGTGCCAGCCCTTCGGACAGTAATAGCAATCAGCCCCAGCATTTT. This codes for CASPSDSNSNQPQHF.

The chain employs TRBV4-2 and TRBJ1-3; D is unclear. V was shortened by 2 bases and J by 4 bases, with 12 bases between the two germline ends. The CDR3 runs to 15 residues. Germline V gene lookup returns CDR1 LGHNA and CDR2 YNFKEQ. Here the CDR3 DNA reads TGTGCCAGCAGCCAAACCGAGTCGTTCGGAAACACCATATATTTT. This gives the protein CASSQTESFGNTIYF.

This chain connects TRBV10-1 to TRBJ2-3, with 7 bases identical to TRBD1. The CDR3 is 15 amino acids. Per germline, CDR1 WNHNN and CDR2 SYGVQD (reference sequence). Losses at the gene ends were 2 bases for V and 3 bases for J; bases not matched to a gene: 5. The CDR3 loop reads CASSEARGLTDTQYF. The CDR3 DNA follows: TGCGCCAGCAGTGAGGCGAGGGGGCTGACAGATACGCAGTATTTT.

This sequence joins TRBV19 and TRBJ2-3; 7 bases match TRBD1. Germline V lookup: CDR1 LNHDA, CDR2 SQIVND (reference sequence). Trimming took 5 bases from V and 2 from J; bases not matched to a gene: 4. The CDR3 has 14 amino acids. The CDR3 coding sequence is TGTGCCAGTAGTGGGACAGCCAACACAGATACGCAGTATTTT. Protein sequence: CASSGTANTDTQYF.

The CDR3 is CSVGGTSGYNEQFF. The CDR3 region has the DNA TGCAGCGTTGGAGGGACTAGCGGATACAATGAGCAGTTCTTC. J is TRBJ2-1 and V is TRBV29-1, with 11 bases that match TRBD2. V was clipped by 4 bases and J by 4 bases; unmatched bases: 3. In germline, CDR1 is SQVTM, CDR2 ANQGSEA. This CDR3 contains 14 residues.

The chain has TRBV11-1 and TRBJ2-7; TRBD1 agrees at 9 bases. This CDR3 is built from 13 residues. Germline V CDR1 and CDR2: SGHAT, FQDESV (reference sequence). V gave up 5 bases and J gave up 7 bases; unmatched junction bases: 6. The CDR3 loop is CASSPQTGGEQYF. The CDR3 bases are TGTGCCAGCAGCCCTCAGACAGGGGGGGAGCAGTACTTC.

This rearrangement joins TRBV18 to TRBJ2-3; D possibly corresponds to TRBD2 (5 bases). Germline V gives CDR1 KGHSH, CDR2 LQKENI. Trimming pared 2 bases from V and 1 base from J, leaving 7 bases between. The CDR3 runs 14 residues. The DNA of the CDR3 is TGTGCCAGCTCACCAGAAGCGGGCACAGATACGCAGTATTTT. The encoded protein is CASSPEAGTDTQYF.

This clone was detected once. This chain connects TRBV28 to TRBJ2-1; 11 nucleotides agree with TRBD1. The V gene end was trimmed by 4 bases and the J gene end by 5 bases; junction bases not matched to a gene: 4. Germline CDR1 reads MDHEN; CDR2 reads SYDVKM. The CDR3 runs to 15 residues. The CDR3, as DNA: TGTGCCAGCAGTTCACCGGGACAGGGGGACAATGAGCAGTTCTTC. Protein sequence: CASSSPGQGDNEQFF. Based on the CDR3 plus reference TRBV28 and TRBJ2-1, the full variable domain is DVKVTQSSRYLVKRTGEKVFLECVQDMDHENMFWYRQDPGLGLRLIYFSYDVKMKEKGDIPEGYSVSREKKERFSLILESASTNQTSMYLCASSSPGQGDNEQFFGPGTRLTVL.

The chain carries TRBV7-2 and TRBJ1-4; D not resolved. The CDR3 loop spans 15 amino acids. Germline V lookup: CDR1 SGHTA, CDR2 FQGNSA. The V end lost 4 bases, the J end lost 12 bases, and 21 bases lay between the germline ends. CDR3 DNA: TGTGCCAGCAGCTCAGAGGAGCAGTTTCCCACGGAACTGTTTTTT. Its protein product is CASSSEEQFPTELFF. Drawing the rest from reference TRBV7-2 and TRBJ1-4, the complete variable domain is GAGVSQSPSNKVTEKGKDVELRCDPISGHTALYWYRQSLGQGLEFLIYFQGNSAPDKSGLPSDRFSAERTGGSVSTLTIQRTQQEDSAVYLCASSSEEQFPTELFFGSGTQLSVL.

This clone has just a few counts. The CDR3 protein is CASSIAGTGGYGYTF. The CDR3 DNA follows: TGTGCCAGTAGTATAGCCGGGACAGGGGGCTATGGCTACACCTTC. This chain connects TRBV19 to TRBJ1-2; TRBD1 aligns across 11 bases. CDR3 length: 15 residues. Trimming at V came to 1 base and at J to 4 bases, leaving 2 bases not matched to a gene. Germline V lookup: CDR1 LNHDA, CDR2 SQIVND (reference sequence). Drawing the rest from reference TRBV19 and TRBJ1-2, the complete variable domain is DGGITQSPKYLFRKEGQNVTLSCEQNLNHDAMYWYRQDPGQGLRLIYYSQIVNDFQKGDIAEGYSVSREKKESFPLTVTSAQKNPTAFYLCASSIAGTGGYGYTFGSGTRLTVV.

The rearrangement joins TRBV6-1 to TRBJ2-2; tentatively, D is TRBD1 (6 bases). Trimming pared 7 bases from V and 0 bases from J, leaving 12 bases between. Germline V gives CDR1 MNHNS, CDR2 SASEGT. This CDR3 has 15 amino acids. The CDR3 sequence: CASTAPGANTGELFF. The CDR3 DNA follows: TGTGCCAGCACCGCCCCAGGGGCGAACACCGGGGAGCTGTTTTTT.